The 32 T cell receptor beta chains reported below all come from one sample, sequenced in a study of blood T cell repertoires in COVID-19. Clones were read by immunoSEQ multiplex PCR, and TCRdb kept only the in-frame ones, dropping some. The sample has fewer than 350,000 clones; approximately 80% are singletons. The sample consisted of peripheral blood. The source of these receptors is a woman between 45 and 60 years old with active or convalescent COVID-19.

V usage is TRBV6-5 and J usage is TRBJ1-2; D unresolved. V was clipped by 0 bases and J by 8 bases, with 10 bases between them. The germline gives CDR1 MNHEY, CDR2 SVGAGI. The CDR3 is made up of 13 amino acids. The CDR3 spells CASSYSPPIGYTF. CDR3 DNA: TGTGCCAGCAGTTACTCGCCCCCTATAGGCTACACCTTC.

V usage is TRBV10-3 and J usage is TRBJ1-1, with D perhaps TRBD1 (6 bases). Trimming removed 5 bases at V and 1 base at J, with 8 bases between. Germline V gene lookup returns CDR1 ENHRY and CDR2 SYGVKD. This CDR3 comprises 13 residues. CDR3 in amino acids: CAISSRGNTEAFF. In DNA, the CDR3 is TGTGCCATCAGTTCCAGGGGGAACACTGAAGCTTTCTTT.

The CDR3 here is CASSPGAGGYGYTF. The CDR3 nucleotides are TGTGCCAGCAGCCCTGGCGCGGGGGGCTATGGCTACACCTTC. The chain combines TRBV11-2 with TRBJ1-2, with D possibly being TRBD1 (5 bases). Germline CDR1 is SGHAT and CDR2 is FQNNGV. V was clipped by 5 bases and J by 4 bases, with 14 bases between them. This CDR3 is built from 14 residues.

The chain carries TRBV7-2 and TRBJ1-4, with TRBD1 as a possible D gene (6 bases). The CDR3 runs to 15 residues. The V gene lost 1 base and the J gene lost 4 bases, with 10 bases spanning the gap. CDR1 SGHTA and CDR2 FQGNSA come from the germline V gene. The CDR3 nucleotides are TGTGCCAGCAGCTTAGGGGGGGGGCTTAATGAAAAACTGTTTTTT. It encodes CASSLGGGLNEKLFF.

Concerning this clone: One base away lies a much larger clone, so this may be a sequencing read error. This CDR3 is also generated by other DNA sequences in the sample. The chain links TRBV5-1 to TRBJ1-3; possible D gene TRBD1, 5 bases. Per germline, CDR1 SGHRS and CDR2 YFSETQ. There are 14 residues in the CDR3. The V and J ends lost 4 bases and 4 bases respectively, with 12 bases between them. CDR3 DNA: TGCGCCAGCAGCCTGGCAGGGTACGGAAACACCATATATTTT. Translated, it gives CASSLAGYGNTIYF.

V gene TRBV19 combines with J gene TRBJ2-7; D may be TRBD1 (8 bases). This CDR3 contains 14 residues. Germline CDR1 is LNHDA and CDR2 is SQIVND (reference sequence). Trimming shortened V by 7 bases and J by 2 bases, and 15 bases separated the two germline ends. The chain's CDR3 is CASKLQGGPYEQYF. The CDR3 nucleotides read TGTGCCAGTAAATTACAGGGGGGGCCCTACGAGCAGTACTTC. Filled out from reference TRBV19 and TRBJ2-7, the complete variable domain reads DGGITQSPKYLFRKEGQNVTLSCEQNLNHDAMYWYRQDPGQGLRLIYYSQIVNDFQKGDIAEGYSVSREKKESFPLTVTSAQKNPTAFYLCASKLQGGPYEQYFGPGTRLTVT.

The genes are TRBV18 and TRBJ2-1; 7 positions match TRBD1. Per germline, CDR1 KGHSH and CDR2 LQKENI. After removal of 3 bases from V and 0 bases from J, the junction contained 2 bases not matched to a gene. The CDR3 loop spans 15 amino acids. The DNA for the CDR3 is TGTGCCAGCTCACCTACAGGGGACTCCTACAATGAGCAGTTCTTC. As protein: CASSPTGDSYNEQFF.

The CDR3 is CASSYGPGGRETQYF. DNA for the CDR3: TGTGCCAGCAGTTACGGACCAGGGGGCAGGGAGACCCAGTACTTC. This chain joins TRBV6-6 and TRBJ2-5; TRBD1 agrees at 8 bases. The germline V gene encodes CDR1 MNHNY and CDR2 SVGAGI (reference sequence). The CDR3 has 15 amino acids. V lost 2 bases to trimming and J lost 5 bases; unmatched junction nucleotides: 7.

V gene TRBV4-1 combines with J gene TRBJ2-7, with TRBD1 as a possible D gene (5 bases). This CDR3 region has 14 residues. V gave up 1 base and J gave up 1 base, with 8 bases separating them. Germline V gene lookup returns CDR1 MGHRA and CDR2 YSYEKL. The CDR3 spells CASSQGDSSYEQYF. CDR3 coding DNA: TGCGCCAGCAGCCAAGGAGACAGTTCCTACGAGCAGTACTTC.

This clone was counted only a few times. The chain combines TRBV30 with TRBJ1-5, with D maybe TRBD1 (6 bases). V lost 4 bases to trimming and J lost 1 base, with 11 bases between them. In germline, CDR1 is GTSNPN, CDR2 SVGIG (reference sequence). The CDR3 is 14 amino acids. CDR3 in DNA: TGTGCCTGGACCCAAAGGGGGAGCAATCAGCCCCAGCATTTT. Protein: CAWTQRGSNQPQHF.

The V call is TRBV25-1, the J call TRBJ2-7; D uncertain. Germline loops: CDR1 MGHDK, CDR2 SYGVNS. Between the trimmed V and J ends, which lost 5 bases and 6 bases, there was a span of 14 bases. The length of the CDR3 is 13 residues. The CDR3 sequence is CASSIPGLGEQYF. The CDR3 DNA reads as TGTGCCAGCAGTATCCCAGGATTAGGCGAGCAGTACTTC.

The V gene is TRBV5-1, the J gene TRBJ2-7; TRBD2 matches 8 bases. This CDR3 region has 13 residues. From germline, CDR1 is SGHRS and CDR2 YFSETQ. V lost 5 bases, J lost 3 bases, and 4 bases stayed unmatched. CDR3 DNA sequence: TGCGCCAGCAGGGGGCTAGCGGGCTACGAGCAGTACTTC. Amino acids: CASRGLAGYEQYF.

The V call is TRBV5-1, the J call TRBJ2-3, with 9 bases that match TRBD1. J gave up 1 base and V 4 bases, and 7 bases lay outside the gene matches. In germline, CDR1 is SGHRS, CDR2 YFSETQ. The CDR3 sequence is 16 residues long. The CDR3, as DNA: TGCGCCAGCAGCCTGGGACAGGGTGAACGCACAGATACGCAGTATTTT. Translating it yields CASSLGQGERTDTQYF. Full variable domain (remainder filled in from reference TRBV5-1 and TRBJ2-3): KAGVTQTPRYLIKTRGQQVTLSCSPISGHRSVSWYQQTPGQGLQFLFEYFSETQRNKGNFPGRFSGRQFSNSRSEMNVSTLELGDSALYLCASSLGQGERTDTQYFGPGTRLTVL.

The chain links TRBV5-1 to TRBJ1-2; tentative D call: TRBD1 (6 bases). Germline CDR1 reads SGHRS; CDR2 reads YFSETQ. CDR3 size: 15 residues. The V end lost 1 base, the J end lost 2 bases, and 12 bases lay between the germline ends. CDR3 loop: CASSLRGGANYGYTF. The DNA of the CDR3 is TGCGCCAGCAGCTTGAGGGGGGGCGCGAACTATGGCTACACCTTC.

The rearrangement uses TRBV3-1 (or the pseudogene TRBV3-2) and TRBJ2-2; D is undetermined. Germline CDR1 reads LGHDT; CDR2 reads YNNKEL (reference sequence). V was cut by 5 bases and J by 4 bases, with 5 bases left in between. The length of the CDR3 is 12 residues. CDR3: CASSYITGELFF. CDR3 sequence (DNA): TGTGCCAGCAGCTATATCACCGGGGAGCTGTTTTTT.

This rearrangement joins TRBV28 to TRBJ2-7; 14 bases match TRBD2. With V trimmed by 7 bases and J by 6 bases, 5 bases remained unmatched. The CDR3 covers 14 residues. Germline V CDR1 and CDR2: MDHEN, SYDVKM. CDR3 sequence: CASMGLAGVAEQYF. The CDR3 region has the DNA TGTGCCAGCATGGGACTAGCGGGAGTCGCCGAGCAGTACTTC.

The sample holds one count of this clone. The chain has TRBV9 and TRBJ2-3, with 11 nucleotides matching TRBD1. V lost 4 bases and J lost 3; bases outside the gene matches: 4. Germline loops: CDR1 SGDLS, CDR2 YYNGEE. CDR3 length equals 15 residues. CDR3 protein: CASSPGTGGTDTQYF. CDR3 nucleotide sequence: TGTGCCAGCAGCCCGGGGACAGGGGGGACAGATACGCAGTATTTT.

Concerning this clone itself: One junction end disagrees with the germline gene, perhaps due to a read error. The V call is TRBV2, the J call TRBJ2-5; weak D call: TRBD1 (5 bases). The CDR3 is 12 residues long. The germline V gene has CDR1 SNHLY and CDR2 FYNNEI. This CDR3 is CASSEGGFKGNF. Here the CDR3 DNA reads TGTGCCAGCAGTGAAGGGGGCTTTAAGGGGAACTTC.

Written as DNA, the CDR3 is TGTGCCAGCAGCCAAGACCGGGTAAAACTGTTTTTT. Protein: CASSQDRVKLFF. The chain recombines TRBV3-1 (or the pseudogene TRBV3-2) with TRBJ1-4; D gene uncertain. The germline CDR1 and CDR2 sequences are LGHDT and YNNKEL (reference sequence). The CDR3 covers 12 residues. V lost 0 bases, J lost 10 bases, and 6 bases lay in between.

V is TRBV3-1 (or the pseudogene TRBV3-2) and J is TRBJ2-3, with D unresolved. Trimming took 2 bases from V and 1 from J, leaving 13 bases between them. CDR1 is LGHDT, CDR2 YNNKEL, per germline (reference sequence). The CDR3 is 16 amino acids. The DNA for the CDR3 is TGTGCCAGCAGCCAAAGTGACACACCTGGCACAGATACGCAGTATTTT. Its translation is CASSQSDTPGTDTQYF.

The chain is built from TRBV6-6 and TRBJ2-7, with D hard to call. V gave up 5 bases and J gave up 1 base, with 15 bases separating them. Germline assignment: CDR1 MNHNY and CDR2 SVGAGI (reference sequence). This CDR3 contains 15 residues. The CDR3 DNA follows: TGTGCCAGCAGTCCTCTCGATCAGGTGTCCTACGAGCAGTACTTC. Residues: CASSPLDQVSYEQYF.

This chain's CDR3 is CASSRAWDTQYF. Here the CDR3 DNA reads TGTGCCAGCAGCAGGGCGTGGGATACGCAGTATTTT. V gene TRBV6-5 combines with J gene TRBJ2-3; D might be TRBD1 (5 bases). The V end lost 6 bases, the J end lost 6 bases, and 10 bases lay between the germline ends. The CDR3 runs 12 residues. Germline V gene data show CDR1 as MNHEY and CDR2 as SVGAGI.

The genes are TRBV21-1 and TRBJ2-7; the table's D call, TRBD2, was not checked against the DNA. TRBV21-1 is annotated as a pseudogene. The CDR3 loop spans 15 amino acids. The CDR3 reads CASSPSSPGLYEQYF. CDR3 sequence (DNA): TGTGCCAGCAGCCCTAGCTCCCCAGGTTTGTACGAGCAGTACTTC.

The genes are TRBV6-4 and TRBJ2-3; TRBD2 aligns across 9 bases. CDR3 length equals 14 residues. Germline trimming cut 5 bases from V and 6 bases from J; bases unmatched to any gene: 6. Germline V lookup: CDR1 MRHNA, CDR2 SNTAGT. CDR3 DNA: TGTGCCAGCAGTAGAATAGCGGGAGAGGATACGCAGTATTTT. It encodes CASSRIAGEDTQYF.

The rearrangement joins TRBV18 to TRBJ1-5; 8 nucleotides agree with TRBD1. Germline values: CDR1 KGHSH, CDR2 LQKENI. Trimming at V came to 3 bases and at J to 7 bases, leaving 5 bases not matched to a gene. The CDR3 runs to 14 residues. CDR3 DNA sequence: TGTGCCAGCTCACCGACAGGGGTTGAACAGCCCCAGCATTTT. Translated: CASSPTGVEQPQHF.

In the case of this clone: Relative to the germline gene, one junction end is altered; a read error may explain this. The chain links TRBV12-3 or TRBV12-4 to TRBJ2-7; possible D gene TRBD1, 7 bases. This CDR3 contains 13 residues. CDR3 nucleotides: TGTGCCAGGACAGGGACAGAATTTTCTAAGGCGGGGTTC. Translation: CARTGTEFSKAGF.

In its sample, this clone was seen a few times. V is TRBV6-5 and J is TRBJ1-1, with D unresolved. CDR3 length equals 14 residues. Germline CDR1 reads MNHEY; CDR2 reads SVGAGI. Trimming removed 2 bases from V and 5 bases from J, with 12 bases in between. CDR3 sequence reads: CASSYPIRGTEAFF. CDR3 nucleotides: TGTGCCAGCAGTTACCCCATCCGGGGAACTGAAGCTTTCTTT.

This clone showed up just once. The chain links TRBV18 to TRBJ2-2, with D maybe TRBD2 (6 bases). Germline assignment: CDR1 KGHSH and CDR2 LQKENI. V was clipped by 1 base and J by 1 base, with 10 bases between them. There are 16 residues in the CDR3. The CDR3 sequence is CASSPLGSGNTGELFF. In DNA form, the CDR3 reads TGTGCCAGCTCACCACTCGGTAGCGGGAACACCGGGGAGCTGTTTTTT. The full variable domain, rest sourced from reference TRBV18 and TRBJ2-2, is NAGVMQNPRHLVRRRGQEARLRCSPMKGHSHVYWYRQLPEEGLKFMVYLQKENIIDESGMPKERFSAEFPKEGPSILRIQQVVRGDSAAYFCASSPLGSGNTGELFFGEGSRLTVL.

The V call is TRBV21-1, the J call TRBJ2-7; the D call in the table, TRBD1, was not verified against the DNA. TRBV21-1 is annotated as a pseudogene. The length of the CDR3 is 22 residues. The DNA of the CDR3 is TGTGCCAGCAGCCTACTAACGGGACAGGGGACTACCACGGGACTCTTATCCTACGAGCAGTACTTC. It encodes CASSLLTGQGTTTGLLSYEQYF.

The chain recombines TRBV7-2 with TRBJ2-7; maybe TRBD2 (5 bases). CDR1 SGHTA and CDR2 FQGNSA come from the germline V gene. This CDR3 has 14 residues. With 0 bases removed from V and 2 bases from J, the gap between germline ends came to 8 bases. For the CDR3, the DNA is TGTGCCAGCAGCTTAGCCTCGGGAACCTACGAGCAGTACTTC. It specifies CASSLASGTYEQYF.

This clone showed up just once. The chain is built from TRBV9 and TRBJ2-4, with D possibly matching TRBD1 (7 bases). CDR1 and CDR2 (germline): SGDLS, YYNGEE. The ends were cut back, 0 bases at V and 9 bases at J, with 16 bases in the middle. The CDR3 has 15 residues. The CDR3 loop is CASSVEGAGGSIQYF. The CDR3, as DNA: TGTGCCAGCAGCGTAGAGGGCGCAGGGGGGAGCATTCAGTACTTC.

This clone was counted once. V is TRBV7-6 and J is TRBJ1-2; 9 positions agree with TRBD1. The CDR3 has 16 residues. Per the germline V gene, CDR1 is SGHVS and CDR2 is FNYEAQ. V was clipped by 4 bases and J by 2 bases; unmatched bases: 8. In DNA form, the CDR3 reads TGTGCCAGCAGCTCGGGACAGGGCGTCGGGAACTATGGCTACACCTTC. It is translated as CASSSGQGVGNYGYTF.